The clone carrying this T cell receptor beta chain appeared many times. This sample is drawn from a study of regulatory T cells in long-lasting Graves disease. Sequencing libraries for TCR beta were prepared with iRepertoire HTBI primers and Arm-PCR of CDR3 regions. TCRdb analysed the multiplex PCR reads with MiXCR anew, one entry per CDR3 protein. The sample carries a few hundred thousand distinct CDR3 sequences, roughly 22% recorded once. The sample's time point: persistent/refractory GD, antithyroid drugs over 5 years with positive TRAb. Extracted PBMC RNA gave rise to the TCR library. Germline V gene data show CDR1 as DFQATT and CDR2 as SNEGSKA (reference sequence). This CDR3 region has 13 residues. Trimming removed 2 bases at V and 0 bases at J, with 5 bases between.

V and J are TRBV20-1 and TRBJ1-5; D not resolved. This sequence was found in a female donor with Graves disease. Source: peripheral blood mononuclear cells (PBMCs), taken when the disease was refractory, from a patient treated with antithyroid drugs. Here the CDR3 DNA reads TGCAGTGCTAGACCTTTTAGCAATCAGCCCCAGCATTTT. This gives the protein CSARPFSNQPQHF.